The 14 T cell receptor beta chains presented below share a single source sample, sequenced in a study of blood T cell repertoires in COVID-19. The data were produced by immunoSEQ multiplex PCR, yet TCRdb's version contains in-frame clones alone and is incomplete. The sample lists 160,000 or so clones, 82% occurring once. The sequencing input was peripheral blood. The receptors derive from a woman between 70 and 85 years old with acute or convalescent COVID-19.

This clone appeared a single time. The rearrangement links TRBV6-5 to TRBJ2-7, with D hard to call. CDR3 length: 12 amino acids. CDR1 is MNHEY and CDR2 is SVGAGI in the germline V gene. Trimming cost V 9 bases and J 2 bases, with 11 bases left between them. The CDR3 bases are TGTGCCAGTGCGAGCGAGACCTACGAGCAGTACTTC. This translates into CASASETYEQYF.

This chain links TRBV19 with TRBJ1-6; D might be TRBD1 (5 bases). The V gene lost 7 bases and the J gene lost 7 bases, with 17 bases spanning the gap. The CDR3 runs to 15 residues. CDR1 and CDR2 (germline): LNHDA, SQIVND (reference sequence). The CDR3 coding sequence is TGTGCCAGTACGCAGGGCCCCCTAGGGAATTCACCCCTCCACTTT. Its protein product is CASTQGPLGNSPLHF.

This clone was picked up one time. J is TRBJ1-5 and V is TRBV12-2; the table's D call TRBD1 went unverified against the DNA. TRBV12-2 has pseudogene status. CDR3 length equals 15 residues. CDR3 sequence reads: CASRLTGGEDQPQHF. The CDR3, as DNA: TGTGCAAGTCGCCTGACAGGGGGTGAGGATCAGCCCCAGCATTTT.

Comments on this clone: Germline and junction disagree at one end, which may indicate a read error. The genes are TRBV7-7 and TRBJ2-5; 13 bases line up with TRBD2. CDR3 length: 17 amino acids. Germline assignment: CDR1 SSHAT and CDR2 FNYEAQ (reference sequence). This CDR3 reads CASSLGGLAGHQETQYF. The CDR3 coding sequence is TGTGCTAGCAGCTTAGGGGGACTAGCGGGACACCAAGAGACCCAGTACTTC.

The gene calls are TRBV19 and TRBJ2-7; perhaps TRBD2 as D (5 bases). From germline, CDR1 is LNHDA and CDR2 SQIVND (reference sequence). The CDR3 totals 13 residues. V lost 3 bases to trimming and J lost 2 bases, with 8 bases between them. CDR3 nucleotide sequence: TGTGCCAGTAGTATCGGGAATACCTACGAGCAGTACTTC. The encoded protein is CASSIGNTYEQYF. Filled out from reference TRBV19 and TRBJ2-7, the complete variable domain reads DGGITQSPKYLFRKEGQNVTLSCEQNLNHDAMYWYRQDPGQGLRLIYYSQIVNDFQKGDIAEGYSVSREKKESFPLTVTSAQKNPTAFYLCASSIGNTYEQYFGPGTRLTVT.

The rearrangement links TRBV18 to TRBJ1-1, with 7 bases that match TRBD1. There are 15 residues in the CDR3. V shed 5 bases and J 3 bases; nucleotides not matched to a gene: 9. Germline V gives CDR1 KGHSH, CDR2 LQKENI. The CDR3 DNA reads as TGTGCCAGCTCAACGCGACAGGGTAAAGACACTGAAGCTTTCTTT. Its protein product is CASSTRQGKDTEAFF.

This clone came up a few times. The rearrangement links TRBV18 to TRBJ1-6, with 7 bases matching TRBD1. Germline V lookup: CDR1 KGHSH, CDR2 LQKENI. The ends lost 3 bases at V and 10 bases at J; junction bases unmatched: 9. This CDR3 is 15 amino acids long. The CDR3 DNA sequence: TGTGCCAGCTCACCCAATAAGGGGGCAGGATCACCCCTCCACTTT. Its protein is CASSPNKGAGSPLHF.

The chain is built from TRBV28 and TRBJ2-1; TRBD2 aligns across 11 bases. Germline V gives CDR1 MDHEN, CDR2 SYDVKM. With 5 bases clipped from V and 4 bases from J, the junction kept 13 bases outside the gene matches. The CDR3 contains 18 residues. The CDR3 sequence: CASSHHRGGTSGYNEQFF. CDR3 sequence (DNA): TGTGCCAGCAGTCATCACCGAGGGGGGACTAGCGGATACAATGAGCAGTTCTTC.

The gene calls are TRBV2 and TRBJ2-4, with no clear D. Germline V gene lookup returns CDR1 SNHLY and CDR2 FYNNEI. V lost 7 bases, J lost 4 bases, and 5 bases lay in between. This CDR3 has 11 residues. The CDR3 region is CASTQKNIQYF. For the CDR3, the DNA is TGTGCCAGCACACAAAAAAACATTCAGTACTTC.

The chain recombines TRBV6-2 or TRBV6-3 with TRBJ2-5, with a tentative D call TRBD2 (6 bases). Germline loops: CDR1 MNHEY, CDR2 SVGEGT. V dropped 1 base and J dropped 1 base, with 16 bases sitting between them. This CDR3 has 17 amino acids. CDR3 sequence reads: CASSYWGDVQFQETQYF. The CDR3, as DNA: TGTGCCAGCAGTTACTGGGGGGACGTCCAATTCCAAGAGACCCAGTACTTC.

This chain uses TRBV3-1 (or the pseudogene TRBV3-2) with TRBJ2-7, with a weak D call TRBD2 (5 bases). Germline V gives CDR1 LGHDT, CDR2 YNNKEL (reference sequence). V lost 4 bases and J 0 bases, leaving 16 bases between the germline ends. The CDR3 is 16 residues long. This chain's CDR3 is CASSPASRGGSYEQYF. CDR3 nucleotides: TGTGCCAGCAGCCCCGCGAGTCGGGGTGGCTCCTACGAGCAGTACTTC.

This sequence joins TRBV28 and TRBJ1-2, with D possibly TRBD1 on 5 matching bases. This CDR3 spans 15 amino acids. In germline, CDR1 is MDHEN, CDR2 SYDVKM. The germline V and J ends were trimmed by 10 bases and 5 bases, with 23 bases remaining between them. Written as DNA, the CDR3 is TGTGCCACCCCAGCCCCGGAGAGGGGAGGATATGGCTACACCTTC. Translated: CATPAPERGGYGYTF.

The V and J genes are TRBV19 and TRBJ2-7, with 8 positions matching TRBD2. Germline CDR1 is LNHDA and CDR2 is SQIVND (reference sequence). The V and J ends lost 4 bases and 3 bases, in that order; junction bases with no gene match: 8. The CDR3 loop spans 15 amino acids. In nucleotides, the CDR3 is TGTGCCAGTAGTAGGGGACTAGTGGTTATCTACGAGCAGTACTTC. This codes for CASSRGLVVIYEQYF.

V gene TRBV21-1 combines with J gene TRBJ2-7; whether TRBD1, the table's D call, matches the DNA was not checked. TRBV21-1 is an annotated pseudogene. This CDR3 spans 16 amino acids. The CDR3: CASSPSRLDTTYEQYF. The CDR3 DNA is TGTGCCAGCAGCCCGTCCCGTTTAGACACCACCTACGAGCAGTACTTC.